This T cell receptor (beta chain) was captured by sequencing in a study of T cells after yellow fever vaccination (dated by TCRdb to between 2018 and 2021). A note on the overall study: The SMART-Seq v4 Ultra Low Input RNA kit was used to prepare libraries from fractions with low cell numbers. To follow T-cell clones before and after both primary and booster YFV17D yellow fever vaccination, bulk TCR alpha and beta repertoires underwent longitudinal sequencing. Two healthy male donors, one aged 18 to 30 and one aged 30 to 40 years, were included in the cohort. Blood samples were taken at several timepoints before and after primary and secondary immunization, and bulk PBMC replicates and cell subsets were isolated. The paper as a whole reports these results and caveats: Compared with the primary T-cell response, the secondary T-cell response was faster but weaker, reaching its peak on day 5 rather than on day 15. Because the study included only two donors, the extent to which the findings can be generalized is limited. Computational filtering was needed because FACS-sorted repertoires could contain abundant contaminating clonotypes from the bulk population. After the booster, most clones that had expanded after primary vaccination were detected again (about 97% of CD4 and roughly nine tenths of CD8), suggesting broad maintenance of memory. A small share of clonotypes occurred in both CD4 and CD8 compartments, likely arising from convergent recombination.

V is clipped by 3 bases and J by 15 bases, and the sequence between their germline boundaries is 12 bases long. There are 11 amino acids in the CDR3, from cysteine to phenylalanine inclusive. Here the CDR3 DNA is all that survives: 33 bases in frame from base 1. The germline V gene (reference sequence) yields DFQATT for CDR1 and SNEGSKA for CDR2. TCR cDNA was synthesized by 5'RACE template switching, which introduced a universal primer site and unique molecular identifiers. Priming for cDNA synthesis came from both the TCR alpha and TCR beta constant segments. Library amplification used two PCR steps, and the second PCR step added sample barcodes and sequencing adapters. Sequencing of libraries was done on Illumina HiSeq 2500 (2x100 bp) or NovaSeq (2x150 bp). On the authors' methods: Demultiplexing of reads and collapsing into UMI consensus sequences were performed with MIGEC, and V(D)J alignment was carried out with MiXCR. Using edgeR on replicate PBMC samples, clonotypes were called vaccine-responding if FDR was below 0.01 and the log2 fold change was above 5 up to day 15. Each bulk clonotype received a CD4 or CD8 identity based on whether the sequenced CD4 or CD8 repertoire contained that clonotype at higher abundance. TCRdb reran the public reads through fastp at Q25 and MiXCR, keeping productive beta chains. Rows with a matching CDR3 protein are joined into one entry that keeps the most common DNA and genes. The V and J calls reflect TCRdb's pipeline rather than the authors' work. The sample table holds fewer than 650,000 distinct CDR3 sequences, of which 21% were seen once. Roughly a sixth of the sample goes to the ten largest clones.

Of note for this clonotype: Its recognized antigen is unknown. No much larger clone exists at a distance of one base, and base qualities are not known.

The meaning of the sample's treatment or condition label: live attenuated yellow fever vaccine strain. At every blood-draw timepoint, two biological replicates of bulk PBMCs were collected. PBMCs were isolated from peripheral blood using a standard Ficoll-Paque protocol. TriZol was used to extract RNA from bulk PBMCs, from CD4 and CD8 fractions, and from dextramer-positive and dextramer-negative fractions. The starting material was PBMCs, obtained 20 to 25 days after the first yellow fever vaccination. The source is a man aged 18 to 29 who received the YFV17D yellow fever vaccine. This sequence uses TRBV20-1 and TRBJ1-6; tentative D gene TRBD1, with 5 bases matching. DNA sequence: TGCAGTGCTAGTATAGGGGTTTACCTCCACTTT. Its translation reads: CSASIGVYLHF.